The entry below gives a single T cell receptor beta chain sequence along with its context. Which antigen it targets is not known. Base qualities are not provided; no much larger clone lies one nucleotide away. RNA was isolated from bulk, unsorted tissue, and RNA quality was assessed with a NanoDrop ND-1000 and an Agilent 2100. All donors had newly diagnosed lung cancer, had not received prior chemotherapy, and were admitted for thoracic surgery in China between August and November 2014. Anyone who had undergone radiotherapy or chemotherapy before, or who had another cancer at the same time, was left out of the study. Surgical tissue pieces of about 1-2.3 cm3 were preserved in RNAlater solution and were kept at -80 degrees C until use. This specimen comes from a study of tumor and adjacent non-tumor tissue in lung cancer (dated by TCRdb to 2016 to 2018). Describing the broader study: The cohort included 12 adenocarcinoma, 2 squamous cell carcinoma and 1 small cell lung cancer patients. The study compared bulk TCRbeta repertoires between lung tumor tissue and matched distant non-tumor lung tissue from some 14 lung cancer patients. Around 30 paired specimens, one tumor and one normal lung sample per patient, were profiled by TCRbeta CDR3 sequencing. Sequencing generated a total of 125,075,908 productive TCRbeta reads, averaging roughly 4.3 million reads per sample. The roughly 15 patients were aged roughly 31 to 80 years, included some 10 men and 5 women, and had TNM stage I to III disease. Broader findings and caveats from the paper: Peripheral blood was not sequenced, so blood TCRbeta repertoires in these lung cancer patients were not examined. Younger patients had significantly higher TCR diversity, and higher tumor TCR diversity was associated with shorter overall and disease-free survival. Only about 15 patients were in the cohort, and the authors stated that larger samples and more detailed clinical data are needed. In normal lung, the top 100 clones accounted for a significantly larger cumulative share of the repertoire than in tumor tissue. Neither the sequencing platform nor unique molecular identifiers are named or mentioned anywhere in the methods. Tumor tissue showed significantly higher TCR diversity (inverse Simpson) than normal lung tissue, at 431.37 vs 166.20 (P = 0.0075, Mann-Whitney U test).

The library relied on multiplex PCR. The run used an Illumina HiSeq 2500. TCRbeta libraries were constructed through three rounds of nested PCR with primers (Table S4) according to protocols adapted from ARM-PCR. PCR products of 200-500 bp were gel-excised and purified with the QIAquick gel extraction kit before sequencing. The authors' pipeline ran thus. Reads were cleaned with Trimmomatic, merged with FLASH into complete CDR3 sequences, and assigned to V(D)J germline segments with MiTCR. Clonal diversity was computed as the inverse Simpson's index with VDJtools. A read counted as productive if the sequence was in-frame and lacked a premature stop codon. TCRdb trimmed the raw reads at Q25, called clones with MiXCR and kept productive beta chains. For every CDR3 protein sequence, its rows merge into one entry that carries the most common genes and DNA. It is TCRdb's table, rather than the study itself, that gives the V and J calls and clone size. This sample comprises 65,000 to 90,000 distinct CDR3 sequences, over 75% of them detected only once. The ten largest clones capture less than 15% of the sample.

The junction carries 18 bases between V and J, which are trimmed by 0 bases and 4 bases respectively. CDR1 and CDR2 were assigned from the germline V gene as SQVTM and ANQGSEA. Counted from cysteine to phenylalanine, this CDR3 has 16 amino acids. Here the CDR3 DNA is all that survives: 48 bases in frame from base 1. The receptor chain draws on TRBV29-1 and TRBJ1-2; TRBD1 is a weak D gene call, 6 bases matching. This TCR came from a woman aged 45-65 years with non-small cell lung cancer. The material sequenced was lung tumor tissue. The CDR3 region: CSVEDIGRDITYGYTF. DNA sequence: TGCAGCGTTGAAGATATAGGGAGGGACATCACCTATGGCTACACCTTC.